Described below is a single T cell receptor beta chain sequence and its context. Its antigen is as yet unknown. This sample was included in a study of Ad26.COV2.S vaccination and SARS-CoV-2 variants. Study observations and caveats: Researchers reported similar non-spike TCR breadth in vaccine and placebo recipients.

Treatment meaning: about 20 received Ad26.COV2.S at low or high dose, single or two shots; about 5 received placebo; per-sample allocation not given. Sampling happened 63 days after the first vaccine or placebo injection. At a Boston site, the person donating was an adult of 18-55 years. Clones were read by immunoSEQ multiplex PCR, and TCRdb kept only the in-frame ones, dropping some. In the table there are 510,000 or so clones, 70% to 90% of which are singletons. V was trimmed by 0 bases and J by 4 bases, leaving 13 bases between them. Per the germline V gene, CDR1 is SGHNT and CDR2 is YYREEE (reference sequence). CDR3 length: 15 amino acids.

The chain carries TRBV5-4 and TRBJ2-5; TRBD2 might be the D (6 bases). The starting material was peripheral blood, obtained in a trial of Ad26.COV2.S vaccine versus placebo. The clonotype was recovered from a person between 18 and 60 years old who received the Ad26.COV2.S COVID-19 vaccine or a placebo. The CDR3 sequence: CASSLVGGTSETQYF. DNA for the CDR3: TGTGCCAGCAGCTTGGTGGGGGGAACTTCAGAGACCCAGTACTTC.